The subject of this entry is one T cell receptor beta chain. Under the authors' procedure: By means of reference gene primer amplification, nucleated cell counts were estimated. Assay: immunoSEQ multiplex PCR; the TCRdb copy retains only in-frame clones and omits some. D and trimming were read from the DNA, whereas the V and J calls and clone size are those reported in that table. Of roughly 230,000 clones in the sample, 83% were seen once. The germline V gene has CDR1 MNHEY and CDR2 SVGAGI. With 7 bases removed from V and 4 bases from J, the gap between germline ends came to 16 bases. The length of the CDR3 is 14 residues. The data stem from a study of blood T cell repertoires in COVID-19. Across the whole study: COVID-19 samples collected from the United States, Italy and Spain covered acute and convalescent phases.

Source material: peripheral blood. The sequence was obtained from a man aged 40-55 years with active or convalescent COVID-19. The genes are TRBV6-5 and TRBJ1-2; D remains unclear. The CDR3 protein is CASTLIESGYGYTF. The CDR3 bases are TGTGCCAGCACCTTGATTGAAAGCGGCTATGGCTACACCTTC.